A single sample gave rise to the 3 T cell receptor beta chains below, sequenced in a study of CD8+CD57+ T cells in acquired aplastic anemia. Profiling that covered TCR beta VDJ and CDR3 relied on genomic DNA as its template. TCRdb ran MiXCR on the reads and lists one entry per CDR3 protein. Of 65,000 to 85,000 distinct CDR3 sequences listed, 50% to 55% were seen once; the top ten hold about 8.5%. The source material was sorted CD4+, CD8+, or CD8+CD57+ T cells (not recorded which) from PBMCs. The receptors were gathered from a human donor in good health, serving as a control.

This clonotype was recorded many times. The chain combines TRBV6-1 with TRBJ1-3, with no clear D. Deletions cut 2 bases from V and 0 bases from J, with 8 bases between. Germline CDR1 and CDR2: MNHNS and SASEGT. This CDR3 contains 15 residues. DNA for the CDR3: TGTGCCAGCAGTGAATCGGCAGGCTCTGGAAACACCATATATTTT. It encodes CASSESAGSGNTIYF.

This clonotype was detected once. This chain joins TRBV18 and TRBJ2-4; either TRBD1 or TRBD2 may fit D (5 bases each). The CDR3 is made up of 15 amino acids. Trimming removed 4 bases from V and 3 bases from J, with 13 bases in between. The germline gives CDR1 KGHSH, CDR2 LQKENI. The CDR3 is CASSHLGELKNIQYF. DNA of the CDR3: TGTGCCAGCTCACATCTGGGGGAACTCAAAAACATTCAGTACTTC.

This clonotype has a count of ten or more. CDR3: CASSIASGSGSYNEQFF. In DNA, the CDR3 is TGTGCCAGTAGTATAGCCAGCGGGAGTGGATCCTACAATGAGCAGTTCTTC. This chain links TRBV19 with TRBJ2-1; 8 nucleotides align to TRBD2. The ends lost 1 base at V and 1 base at J; junction bases unmatched: 6. The CDR3 covers 17 residues. Germline V lookup: CDR1 LNHDA, CDR2 SQIVND (reference sequence).